Sequencing of this T cell receptor beta chain was carried out in a study of T cells in Graves' hyperthyroidism and ophthalmopathy. Whole-study context: Peripheral blood was drawn at first diagnosis, prior to all treatment.

Amplified TCR beta CDR3 regions derived from RNA transcripts. TCR CDR3 underwent first-round RT-PCR with the HTBI primer set. TCRdb reanalysed the multiplex PCR reads using MiXCR and keeps one entry per CDR3 protein. The table shows over 250,000 distinct CDR3 sequences, with about 20% occurring only once. Study results and caveats: Ophthalmopathy was predicted by the model a median of roughly 6.7 months ahead of onset.

Comments on this clonotype: Its antigen remains unknown.

CDR3 length equals 12 residues. V was shortened by 8 bases and J by 8 bases, with 14 bases between the two germline ends. V gene TRBV12-3 or TRBV12-4 combines with J gene TRBJ2-3; a possible D gene is TRBD1 (5 bases). The receptor comes from a man aged 30-40 years with Graves' ophthalmopathy. The sequenced sample was blood. The CDR3 DNA reads as TGTGCCAGCCTAGTTTGGGGCGGTACGCAGTATTTT. Translating gives CASLVWGGTQYF.